Following are 6 T cell receptor beta chains from one sample sequenced in a study of beta chain features in type 1 diabetes. Study-wide points: Moderate yet significant TCRB CDR3 shortening was seen in Type 1 diabetes patients in all four CD4+ subsets.

Their antigen targets remain unknown. The investigators reverse transcribed all of the isolated RNA, so they sequenced expressed TCRB transcripts. Sequencing used immunoSEQ multiplex PCR; TCRdb keeps in-frame clones, though not all of them. The sample contains some 240,000 clones, approximately 16% of which appear only once. The sequenced material came from naive CD4+ T cells from blood. These receptors were taken from a man aged 30-40 years with type 1 diabetes.

V gene TRBV5-6 combines with J gene TRBJ2-7; no clear D gene. Trimming left V 2 bases short and J 3 bases short, with 18 bases between. CDR1 SGHDT and CDR2 YYEEEE come from the germline V gene. This CDR3 contains 16 residues. CDR3 in amino acids: CASSFGSGYWFYEQYF. CDR3 nucleotide sequence: TGTGCCAGCAGCTTTGGATCAGGTTACTGGTTCTACGAGCAGTACTTC.

The V gene is TRBV9, the J gene TRBJ1-1; possible D gene TRBD1, 6 bases. The CDR3 is made up of 13 amino acids. With 0 bases removed from V and 6 bases from J, the gap between germline ends came to 9 bases. Germline assignment: CDR1 SGDLS and CDR2 YYNGEE. CDR3 DNA: TGTGCCAGCAGCGTAGATGGACAGTCTGAAGCTTTCTTT. This translates into CASSVDGQSEAFF. Based on the CDR3 plus reference TRBV9 and TRBJ1-1, the full variable domain is DSGVTQTPKHLITATGQRVTLRCSPRSGDLSVYWYQQSLDQGLQFLIQYYNGEERAKGNILERFSAQQFPDLHSELNLSSLELGDSALYFCASSVDGQSEAFFGQGTRLTVV.

The chain couples TRBV29-1 to TRBJ2-7; the D is unclear. Germline V CDR1 and CDR2: SQVTM, ANQGSEA. This CDR3 is 16 amino acids long. For the CDR3, the DNA is TGCAACGCCTGGGAAGTAGGGCCTGAGAGCTCCTACGAGCAGTACTTC. Encoded protein: CNAWEVGPESSYEQYF.

J is TRBJ2-7 and V is TRBV27, with D maybe TRBD1 (5 bases). In germline, CDR1 is MNHEY, CDR2 SMNVEV (reference sequence). CDR3 size: 15 residues. Trimming took 6 bases from V and 1 from J, leaving 16 bases between them. This CDR3 reads CASSSLRVGSYEQYF. In nucleotides, the CDR3 is TGTGCCAGCAGCAGCCTCAGGGTTGGGTCCTACGAGCAGTACTTC.

The chain combines TRBV28 with TRBJ2-7, with TRBD2 matching 10 bases. The CDR3 contains 14 residues. V shed 2 bases and J 3 bases; nucleotides not matched to a gene: 1. Germline CDR1 and CDR2: MDHEN and SYDVKM. CDR3 DNA: TGTGCCAGCAGTTTACTAGCGGGAGTCTACGAGCAGTACTTC. Translated: CASSLLAGVYEQYF.

The chain's CDR3 is CASSVELENIQYF. CDR3 in DNA: TGCGCCAGCAGTGTTGAGCTTGAAAACATTCAGTACTTC. The rearrangement links TRBV5-1 to TRBJ2-4; D call uncertain. This CDR3 region has 13 residues. Germline V gives CDR1 SGHRS, CDR2 YFSETQ. Between the trimmed V and J ends, which lost 5 bases and 5 bases, there was a span of 11 bases. The full variable domain, rest sourced from reference TRBV5-1 and TRBJ2-4, is KAGVTQTPRYLIKTRGQQVTLSCSPISGHRSVSWYQQTPGQGLQFLFEYFSETQRNKGNFPGRFSGRQFSNSRSEMNVSTLELGDSALYLCASSVELENIQYFGAGTRLSVL.